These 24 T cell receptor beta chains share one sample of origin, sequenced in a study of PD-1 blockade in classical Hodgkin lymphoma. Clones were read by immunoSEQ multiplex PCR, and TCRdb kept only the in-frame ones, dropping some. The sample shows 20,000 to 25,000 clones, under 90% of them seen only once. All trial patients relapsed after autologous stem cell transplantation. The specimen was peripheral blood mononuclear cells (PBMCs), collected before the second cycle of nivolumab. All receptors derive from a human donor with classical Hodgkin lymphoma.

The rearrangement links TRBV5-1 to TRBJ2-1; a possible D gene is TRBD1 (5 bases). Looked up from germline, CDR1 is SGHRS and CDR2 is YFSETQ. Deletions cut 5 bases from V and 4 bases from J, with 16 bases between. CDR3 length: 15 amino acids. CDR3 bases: TGCGCCAGCAGAAACCCCAAGACAGCATACAATGAGCAGTTCTTC. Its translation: CASRNPKTAYNEQFF.

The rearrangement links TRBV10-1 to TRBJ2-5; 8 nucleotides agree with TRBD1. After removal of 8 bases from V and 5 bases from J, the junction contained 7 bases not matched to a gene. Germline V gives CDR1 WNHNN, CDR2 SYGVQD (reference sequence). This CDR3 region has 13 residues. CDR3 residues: CASRQGPGETQYF. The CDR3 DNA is TGCGCCAGCCGACAGGGGCCAGGGGAGACCCAGTACTTC.

Written as DNA, the CDR3 is TGCGCCAGCAGCCATATCACAGGGGAGATTGGAAACACCATATATTTT. It is translated as CASSHITGEIGNTIYF. The V call is TRBV4-1, the J call TRBJ1-3; 7 bases align to TRBD1. This CDR3 is built from 16 residues. Losses at the gene ends were 3 bases for V and 3 bases for J; bases not matched to a gene: 8. CDR1 is MGHRA and CDR2 is YSYEKL in the germline V gene.

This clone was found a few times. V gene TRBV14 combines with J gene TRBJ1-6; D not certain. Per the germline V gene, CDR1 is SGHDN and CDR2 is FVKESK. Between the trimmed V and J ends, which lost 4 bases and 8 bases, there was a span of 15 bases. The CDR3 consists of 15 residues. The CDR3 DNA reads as TGTGCCAGCAGCCCCCTAGTGAGCGGGGATTCACCCCTCCACTTT. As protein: CASSPLVSGDSPLHF.

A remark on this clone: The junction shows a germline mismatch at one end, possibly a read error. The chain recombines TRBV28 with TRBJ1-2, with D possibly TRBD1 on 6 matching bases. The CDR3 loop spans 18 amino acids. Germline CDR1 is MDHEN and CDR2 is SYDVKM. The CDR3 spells CASTPGGAAISSRYDYTF. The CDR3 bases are TGTGCCAGCACTCCTGGGGGGGCTGCAATCTCATCGCGCTATGACTACACCTTC.

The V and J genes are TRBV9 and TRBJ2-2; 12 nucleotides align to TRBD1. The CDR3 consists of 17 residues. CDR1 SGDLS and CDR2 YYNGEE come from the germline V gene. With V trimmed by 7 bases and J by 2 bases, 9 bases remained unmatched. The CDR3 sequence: CASGTGTGGRNTGELFF. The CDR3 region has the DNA TGTGCCAGCGGGACCGGGACAGGGGGCCGAAACACCGGGGAGCTGTTTTTT.

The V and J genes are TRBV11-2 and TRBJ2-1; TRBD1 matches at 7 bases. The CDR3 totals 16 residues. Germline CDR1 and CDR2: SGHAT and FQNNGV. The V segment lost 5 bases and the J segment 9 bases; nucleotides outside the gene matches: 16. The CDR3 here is CASSPDDGTVTLEQFF. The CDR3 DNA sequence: TGTGCCAGCAGCCCAGACGACGGGACAGTAACCCTTGAGCAGTTCTTC.

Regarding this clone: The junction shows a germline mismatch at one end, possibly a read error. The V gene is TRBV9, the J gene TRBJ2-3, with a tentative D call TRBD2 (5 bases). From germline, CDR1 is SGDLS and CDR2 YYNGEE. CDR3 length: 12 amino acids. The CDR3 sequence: CASNVEGDTQYF. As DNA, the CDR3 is TGTGCCAGCAACGTAGAGGGAGATACGCAGTATTTT.

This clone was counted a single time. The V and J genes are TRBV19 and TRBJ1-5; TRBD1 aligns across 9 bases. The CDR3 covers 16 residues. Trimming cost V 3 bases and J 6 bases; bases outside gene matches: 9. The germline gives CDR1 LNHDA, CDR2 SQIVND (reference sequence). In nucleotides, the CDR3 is TGTGCCAGTAGTATCCAGGGGGACAGGGCGGGTCAGCCCCAGCATTTT. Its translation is CASSIQGDRAGQPQHF.

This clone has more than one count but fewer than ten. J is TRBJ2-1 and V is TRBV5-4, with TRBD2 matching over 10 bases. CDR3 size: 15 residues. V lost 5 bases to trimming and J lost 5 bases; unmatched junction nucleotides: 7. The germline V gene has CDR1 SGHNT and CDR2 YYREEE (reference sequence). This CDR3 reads CASRSGLAVDNEQFF. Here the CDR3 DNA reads TGTGCCAGCAGATCCGGACTAGCGGTCGACAATGAGCAGTTCTTC.

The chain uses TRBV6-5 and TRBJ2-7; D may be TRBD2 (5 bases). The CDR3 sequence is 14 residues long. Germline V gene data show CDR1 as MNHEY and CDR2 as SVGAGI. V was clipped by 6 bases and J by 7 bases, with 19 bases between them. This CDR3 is CASSPKLGVGEQYF. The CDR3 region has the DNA TGTGCCAGCAGCCCAAAACTGGGAGTGGGGGAGCAGTACTTC.

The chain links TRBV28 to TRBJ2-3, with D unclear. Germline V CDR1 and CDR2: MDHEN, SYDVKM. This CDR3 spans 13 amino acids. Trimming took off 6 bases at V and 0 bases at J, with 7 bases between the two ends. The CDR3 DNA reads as TGTGCCAGCAGCCCCCTAAGCACAGATACGCAGTATTTT. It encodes CASSPLSTDTQYF. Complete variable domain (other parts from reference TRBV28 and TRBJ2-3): DVKVTQSSRYLVKRTGEKVFLECVQDMDHENMFWYRQDPGLGLRLIYFSYDVKMKEKGDIPEGYSVSREKKERFSLILESASTNQTSMYLCASSPLSTDTQYFGPGTRLTVL.

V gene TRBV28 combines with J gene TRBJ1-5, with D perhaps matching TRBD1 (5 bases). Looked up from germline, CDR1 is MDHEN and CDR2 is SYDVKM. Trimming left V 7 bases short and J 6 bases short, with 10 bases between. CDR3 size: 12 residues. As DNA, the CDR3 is TGTGCCAGCACCGGGGGTGTTCAGCCCCAGCATTTT. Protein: CASTGGVQPQHF.

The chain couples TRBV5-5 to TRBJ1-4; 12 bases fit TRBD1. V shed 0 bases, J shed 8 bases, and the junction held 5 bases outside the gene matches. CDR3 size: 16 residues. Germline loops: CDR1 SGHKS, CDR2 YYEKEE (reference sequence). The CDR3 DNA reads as TGTGCCAGCAGCTTGGGTCCGGGACAGGGGGCGGAAAAACTGTTTTTT. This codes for CASSLGPGQGAEKLFF.

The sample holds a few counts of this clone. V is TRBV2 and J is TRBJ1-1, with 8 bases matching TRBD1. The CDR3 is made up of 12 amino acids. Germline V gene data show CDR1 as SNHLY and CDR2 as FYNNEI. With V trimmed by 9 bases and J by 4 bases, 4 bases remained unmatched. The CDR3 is CASTGQGTEAFF. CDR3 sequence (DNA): TGTGCCAGTACCGGACAGGGCACTGAAGCTTTCTTT.

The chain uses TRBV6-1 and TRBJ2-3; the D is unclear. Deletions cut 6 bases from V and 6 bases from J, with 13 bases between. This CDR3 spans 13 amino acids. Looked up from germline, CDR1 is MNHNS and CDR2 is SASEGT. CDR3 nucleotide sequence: TGTGCCAGCAGATCCCTGACCAGCGATACGCAGTATTTT. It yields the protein CASRSLTSDTQYF.

This CDR3 reads CASSSGLAGGGTQYF. The CDR3 bases are TGTGCCAGCAGTTCCGGCCTAGCGGGGGGTGGGACCCAGTACTTC. The V gene is TRBV6-5, the J gene TRBJ2-5, with 11 bases fitting TRBD2. The CDR3 has 15 amino acids. V gave up 4 bases and J gave up 7 bases; unmatched junction bases: 8. CDR1 and CDR2 (germline): MNHEY, SVGAGI.

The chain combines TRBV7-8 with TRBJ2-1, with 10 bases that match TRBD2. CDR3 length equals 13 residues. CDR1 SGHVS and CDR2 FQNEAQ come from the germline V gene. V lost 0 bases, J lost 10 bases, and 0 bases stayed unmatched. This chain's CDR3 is CASSLAGLAEQFF. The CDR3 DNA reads TGTGCCAGCAGCTTAGCGGGACTAGCGGAGCAGTTCTTC.

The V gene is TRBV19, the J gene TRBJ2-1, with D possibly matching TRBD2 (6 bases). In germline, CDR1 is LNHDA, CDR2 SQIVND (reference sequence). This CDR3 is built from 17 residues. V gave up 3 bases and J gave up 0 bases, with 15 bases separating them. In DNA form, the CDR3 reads TGTGCCAGTAGTATGGGCCTAGCGAAAAGCTCCTACAATGAGCAGTTCTTC. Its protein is CASSMGLAKSSYNEQFF.

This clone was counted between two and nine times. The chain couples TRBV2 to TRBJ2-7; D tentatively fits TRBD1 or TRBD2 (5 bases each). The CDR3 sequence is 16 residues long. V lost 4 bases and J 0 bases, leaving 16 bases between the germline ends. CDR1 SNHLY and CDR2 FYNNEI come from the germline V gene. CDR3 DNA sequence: TGTGCCAGCAGTGGGGGACCGGCAGGGAGCTCCTACGAGCAGTACTTC. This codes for CASSGGPAGSSYEQYF.

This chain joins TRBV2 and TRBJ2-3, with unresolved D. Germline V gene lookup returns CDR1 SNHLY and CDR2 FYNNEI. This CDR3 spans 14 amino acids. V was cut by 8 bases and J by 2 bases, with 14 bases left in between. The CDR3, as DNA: TGTGCCAGCCACGTCCGGATCCTCACAGATACGCAGTATTTT. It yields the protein CASHVRILTDTQYF.

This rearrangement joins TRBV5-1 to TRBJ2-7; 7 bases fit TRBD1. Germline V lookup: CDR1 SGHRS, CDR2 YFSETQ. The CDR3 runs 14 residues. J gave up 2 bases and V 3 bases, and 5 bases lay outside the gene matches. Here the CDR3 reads CASSSGGNTYEQYF. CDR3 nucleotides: TGCGCCAGCAGCTCAGGGGGTAATACCTACGAGCAGTACTTC.

In DNA form, the CDR3 reads TGTGCCAGTAGATCGGAGGGTTTGAATTCACCCCTCCACTTT. Translation: CASRSEGLNSPLHF. The V gene is TRBV19, the J gene TRBJ1-6; no definite D call. Germline loops: CDR1 LNHDA, CDR2 SQIVND (reference sequence). The length of the CDR3 is 14 residues. V gave up 6 bases and J gave up 7 bases, with 13 bases separating them.

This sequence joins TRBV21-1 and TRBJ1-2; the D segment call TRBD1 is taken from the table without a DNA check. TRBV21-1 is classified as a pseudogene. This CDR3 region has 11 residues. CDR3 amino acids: CASRRQGGYTF. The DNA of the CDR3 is TGTGCCAGCAGGCGACAGGGAGGCTACACCTTC.